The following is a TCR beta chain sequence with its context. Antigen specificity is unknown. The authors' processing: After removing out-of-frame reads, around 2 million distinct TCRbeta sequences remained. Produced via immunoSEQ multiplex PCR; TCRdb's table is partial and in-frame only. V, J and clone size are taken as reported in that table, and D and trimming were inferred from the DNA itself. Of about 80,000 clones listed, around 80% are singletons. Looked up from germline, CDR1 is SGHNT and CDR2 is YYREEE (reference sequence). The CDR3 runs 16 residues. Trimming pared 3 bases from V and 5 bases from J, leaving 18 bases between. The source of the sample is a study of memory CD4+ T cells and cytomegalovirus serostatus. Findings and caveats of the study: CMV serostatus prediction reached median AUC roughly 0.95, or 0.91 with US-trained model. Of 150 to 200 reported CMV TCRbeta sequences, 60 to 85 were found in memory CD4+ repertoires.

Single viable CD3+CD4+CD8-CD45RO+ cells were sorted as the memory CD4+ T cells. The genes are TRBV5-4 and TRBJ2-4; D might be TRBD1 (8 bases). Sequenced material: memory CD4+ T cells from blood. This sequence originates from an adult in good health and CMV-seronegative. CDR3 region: CASSSRQGRGQNIQYF. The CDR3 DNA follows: TGTGCCAGCAGCTCGAGACAGGGGAGGGGGCAAAACATTCAGTACTTC. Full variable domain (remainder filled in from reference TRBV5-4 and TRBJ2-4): ETGVTQSPTHLIKTRGQQVTLRCSSQSGHNTVSWYQQALGQGPQFIFQYYREEENGRGNFPPRFSGLQFPNYSSELNVNALELDDSALYLCASSSRQGRGQNIQYFGAGTRLSVL.